This T cell receptor beta chain was obtained from a study of monozygotic twins with cystic fibrosis. The CDR3 length is 15 residues. The ends lost 4 bases at V and 5 bases at J; junction bases unmatched: 9. Germline V gene data show CDR1 as MGHRA and CDR2 as YSYEKL. Profiled with immunoSEQ multiplex PCR; TCRdb holds only in-frame clones, not every one. The sample has approximately 20,000 clones, about 89% seen once. The sequencing sample was made of blood. J is TRBJ2-5 and V is TRBV4-1, with 8 nucleotides matching TRBD2. The TCR was taken from a girl aged 2-10 years with cystic fibrosis. The CDR3 here is CASSLISGITETQYF. The CDR3 DNA is TGCGCCAGCAGCCTTATTAGCGGGATTACGGAGACCCAGTACTTC.